This T cell receptor beta chain appears in the sequencing data of a study of blood T cell repertoires in COVID-19. Study at large: Samples of COVID-19 (acute and convalescent) were obtained from the United States, Italy and Spain. T cells, B-cell-depleted T cells, or PBMCs supplied cDNA or gDNA.

This CDR3 comprises 14 residues. After removal of 2 bases from V and 4 bases from J, the junction contained 4 bases not matched to a gene. The germline V gene has CDR1 ENHRY and CDR2 SYGVKD. The authors' processing: Reference gene primer amplification gave nucleated cell count estimates. Here immunoSEQ multiplex PCR was the method, and the copy in TCRdb shows in-frame clones only, minus some. V and J calls and clone size are those listed in that table; D and trimming were worked out from the DNA. The sample holds 100,000 or so clones; about 89% are singletons and the top ten take around 3.9%. The sample was peripheral blood. This TCR derives from a woman between 45 and 60 years old in a cohort sampled during active COVID-19. The chain is built from TRBV10-3 and TRBJ1-1, with TRBD1 matching over 7 bases. The CDR3 is CAISELSGGTEAFF. The CDR3 DNA follows: TGTGCCATCAGTGAGCTCTCAGGGGGCACTGAAGCTTTCTTT.